Shown below are 25 T cell receptor beta chains from a single sample sequenced in a study of long-term antiretroviral therapy in people with HIV. The assay used was immunoSEQ (version v3.0), run at survey level. Method: immunoSEQ multiplex PCR; TCRdb's copy keeps in-frame clones and lacks some. Of tens of thousands of clones in the sample, approximately 73% are singletons; the top ten hold more than 4%. Source: unsorted PBMCs, taken 0.5 years after starting antiretroviral therapy. These receptors were obtained from a woman between 40 and 55 years old with HIV.

The genes are TRBV7-8 and TRBJ2-7, with 10 bases matching TRBD2. CDR3 size: 16 residues. Trimming cost V 5 bases and J 5 bases; bases outside gene matches: 12. Germline-derived CDR1 and CDR2 are SGHVS and FQNEAQ. This CDR3 reads CASSPRGQRGGHEQYF. CDR3 coding DNA: TGTGCCAGCAGCCCCCGGGGGCAGCGGGGGGGCCACGAGCAGTACTTC.

The chain couples TRBV5-1 to TRBJ1-5; D not certain. Between the trimmed V and J ends, which lost 2 bases and 0 bases, there was a span of 12 bases. CDR3 length: 16 amino acids. Germline lookup yields CDR1 SGHRS and CDR2 YFSETQ. The CDR3 DNA sequence: TGCGCCAGCAGCTTAAGCAGTGACTCTAGCAATCAGCCCCAGCATTTT. Translated: CASSLSSDSSNQPQHF.

This clone occurred a few times. The chain employs TRBV28 and TRBJ2-7, with 10 bases lining up with TRBD2. Germline assignment: CDR1 MDHEN and CDR2 SYDVKM. V trimming: 7 bases; J trimming: 4 bases; junction bases outside the gene matches: 10. CDR3 size: 15 residues. The CDR3, as DNA: TGTGCCAGCACTCCCCGGGGTAGCGGGGGGTACGAGCAGTACTTC. Its protein is CASTPRGSGGYEQYF.

This rearrangement joins TRBV5-4 to TRBJ2-1; 7 nucleotides agree with TRBD1. The CDR3 loop spans 13 amino acids. CDR1 and CDR2 (germline): SGHNT, YYREEE (reference sequence). V dropped 2 bases and J dropped 4; count of bases not matched to a gene: 0. The chain's CDR3 is CASSLQGYNEQFF. CDR3 DNA: TGTGCCAGCAGCTTACAGGGGTACAATGAGCAGTTCTTC.

The chain uses TRBV4-3 and TRBJ1-4; the D is unclear. The CDR3 extends over 15 amino acids. The V and J ends lost 4 bases and 4 bases respectively, with 13 bases between them. The germline V gene has CDR1 LGHNA and CDR2 YSLEER. Here the CDR3 reads CASSPTFGVNEKLFF. The CDR3 coding sequence is TGCGCCAGCAGCCCGACCTTCGGGGTTAATGAAAAACTGTTTTTT.

J is TRBJ2-3 and V is TRBV10-1; TRBD1 agrees at 9 bases. CDR1 WNHNN and CDR2 SYGVQD come from the germline V gene (reference sequence). V shed 9 bases, J shed 3 bases, and the junction held 4 bases outside the gene matches. The CDR3 covers 13 residues. The CDR3 region has the DNA TGCGCCAGAGCCGGGACAGGGACAGATACGCAGTATTTT. The encoded protein is CARAGTGTDTQYF.

The rearrangement uses TRBV7-2 and TRBJ2-7; D might be TRBD1 (5 bases). The germline gives CDR1 SGHTA, CDR2 FQGNSA. CDR3 length: 14 amino acids. The V and J ends lost 5 bases and 4 bases respectively, with 15 bases between them. The DNA for the CDR3 is TGTGCCAGCAGCCAGGGTGTGGGGTCATACGAGCAGTACTTC. This translates into CASSQGVGSYEQYF.

The gene calls are TRBV30 and TRBJ2-7; D gene unclear. V was clipped by 4 bases and J by 2 bases, with 9 bases between them. Germline V gives CDR1 GTSNPN, CDR2 SVGIG (reference sequence). This CDR3 contains 12 residues. The CDR3 sequence: CAWIRGPYEQYF. In DNA form, the CDR3 reads TGTGCCTGGATTAGAGGTCCCTACGAGCAGTACTTC.

This chain links TRBV18 with TRBJ1-4; perhaps TRBD1 as D (6 bases). CDR1 is KGHSH and CDR2 is LQKENI in the germline V gene. V was clipped by 6 bases and J by 1 base, with 9 bases between them. The CDR3 totals 14 residues. The CDR3 spells CASSLDRTNEKLFF. The CDR3 DNA follows: TGTGCCAGCTCCCTGGACAGAACTAATGAAAAACTGTTTTTT. Variable domain in full (rest from reference TRBV18 and TRBJ1-4): NAGVMQNPRHLVRRRGQEARLRCSPMKGHSHVYWYRQLPEEGLKFMVYLQKENIIDESGMPKERFSAEFPKEGPSILRIQQVVRGDSAAYFCASSLDRTNEKLFFGSGTQLSVL.

The CDR3, as DNA: TGTGCCTGGAGCTGGGGGGCCTTGCAGTACTTC. This codes for CAWSWGALQYF. V usage is TRBV30 and J usage is TRBJ2-7; tentatively, D is TRBD1 or TRBD2 (6 bases each). V lost 3 bases and J 9 bases, leaving 12 bases between the germline ends. There are 11 residues in the CDR3. In germline, CDR1 is GTSNPN, CDR2 SVGIG (reference sequence).

The chain couples TRBV5-1 to TRBJ2-7; 7 nucleotides agree with TRBD2. The J segment lost 0 bases and the V segment lost 5 bases, leaving 8 bases of the junction unmatched. This CDR3 contains 15 residues. Germline-derived CDR1 and CDR2 are SGHRS and YFSETQ. The CDR3 here is CASRPLSGGSYEQYF. In nucleotides, the CDR3 is TGCGCCAGCAGGCCCCTTTCGGGGGGCTCCTACGAGCAGTACTTC.

This chain links TRBV19 with TRBJ1-5; D is possibly TRBD1 (5 bases). Germline CDR1 reads LNHDA; CDR2 reads SQIVND (reference sequence). The CDR3 contains 14 residues. V was shortened by 6 bases and J by 2 bases, with 11 bases between the two germline ends. DNA of the CDR3: TGTGCCAGTAGGGGGGGGGTTCGCAATCAGCCCCAGCATTTT. It yields the protein CASRGGVRNQPQHF.

This chain links TRBV19 with TRBJ1-2, with D perhaps TRBD1 (5 bases). From germline, CDR1 is LNHDA and CDR2 SQIVND (reference sequence). V lost 3 bases and J lost 8, with 16 bases in between. This CDR3 spans 14 amino acids. The CDR3, as DNA: TGTGCCAGTAGTATTGGACACCCCGGTGGCGGCTACACCTTC. It specifies CASSIGHPGGGYTF.

The rearrangement joins TRBV28 to TRBJ1-1; D is possibly TRBD1 (6 bases). Trimming shortened V by 5 bases and J by 0 bases, and 19 bases separated the two germline ends. There are 17 residues in the CDR3. From germline, CDR1 is MDHEN and CDR2 SYDVKM. The CDR3 DNA sequence: TGTGCCAGCAGTGAAGGGACAACGACCCCCATGAACACTGAAGCTTTCTTT. Translating it yields CASSEGTTTPMNTEAFF. Full variable domain (missing parts from reference TRBV28 and TRBJ1-1): DVKVTQSSRYLVKRTGEKVFLECVQDMDHENMFWYRQDPGLGLRLIYFSYDVKMKEKGDIPEGYSVSREKKERFSLILESASTNQTSMYLCASSEGTTTPMNTEAFFGQGTRLTVV.

The J gene is TRBJ2-5, the V gene TRBV7-9; the match to TRBD2 covers 11 bases. CDR1 and CDR2 (germline): SEHNR, FQNEAQ (reference sequence). There are 16 residues in the CDR3. J was trimmed by 5 bases and V by 4 bases; bases with no gene match: 9. DNA of the CDR3: TGTGCCAGCAGCTCACTTAGCGGGGGGGCCGGGGAGACCCAGTACTTC. It specifies CASSSLSGGAGETQYF.

This sequence joins TRBV7-2 and TRBJ1-3; D is uncertain. V shed 5 bases and J shed 0 bases, with 14 bases lying between them. Germline CDR1 is SGHTA and CDR2 is FQGNSA. The CDR3 loop spans 16 amino acids. The CDR3 loop reads CASSPRPLDSGNTIYF. DNA for the CDR3: TGTGCCAGCAGCCCTCGGCCCTTGGACTCTGGAAACACCATATATTTT.

The CDR3 is CASSLNSGLAYEQYF. The CDR3 DNA sequence: TGTGCCAGCAGCTTAAATTCGGGACTAGCCTACGAGCAGTACTTC. The chain couples TRBV7-3 to TRBJ2-7, with 8 bases matching TRBD2. Germline V gene lookup returns CDR1 SGHTA and CDR2 FQGTGA. Trimming at V came to 1 base and at J to 2 bases, leaving 4 bases not matched to a gene. CDR3 length: 15 residues.

The chain recombines TRBV27 with TRBJ1-5; D is undetermined. V was clipped by 5 bases and J by 0 bases, with 14 bases between them. The CDR3 covers 16 residues. Germline V CDR1 and CDR2: MNHEY, SMNVEV (reference sequence). CDR3 protein: CASSPLFGDSNQPQHF. Here the CDR3 DNA reads TGTGCCAGCAGTCCTCTTTTTGGGGATAGCAATCAGCCCCAGCATTTT.

The chain employs TRBV5-8 and TRBJ1-2; TRBD1 matches 8 bases. Germline CDR1 reads SGHTS; CDR2 reads YDEGEE. Trimming took 4 bases from V and 2 from J; bases not matched to a gene: 10. CDR3 length: 16 residues. CDR3 sequence: CASSPGRQGMNYGYTF. The DNA for the CDR3 is TGTGCCAGCAGCCCTGGGAGACAGGGGATGAACTATGGCTACACCTTC.

The rearrangement uses TRBV19 and TRBJ1-5, with D hard to call. The CDR3 runs to 14 residues. V lost 5 bases, J lost 0 bases, and 8 bases lay in between. Per the germline V gene, CDR1 is LNHDA and CDR2 is SQIVND (reference sequence). In DNA form, the CDR3 reads TGTGCCAGTAGTGGGGTTTATAGCAATCAGCCCCAGCATTTT. Encoded protein: CASSGVYSNQPQHF.

The chain combines TRBV28 with TRBJ2-7, with 9 positions matching TRBD1. This CDR3 is built from 15 residues. With 7 bases clipped from V and 0 bases from J, the junction kept 7 bases outside the gene matches. The germline V gene encodes CDR1 MDHEN and CDR2 SYDVKM. The CDR3 nucleotides are TGTGCCAGCAAACCAAGGACAGGGGTCTCCTACGAGCAGTACTTC. Protein product: CASKPRTGVSYEQYF.

Points on this clone: One junction end disagrees with the germline gene, perhaps due to a read error. Here the CDR3 reads CAISGVFGIVNF. CDR3 bases: TGTGCCATCTCGGGGGTTTTCGGCATCGTCAACTTC. The genes are TRBV10-3 and TRBJ2-5, with D possibly being TRBD2 (6 bases). There are 12 residues in the CDR3. Germline CDR1 ENHRY, CDR2 SYGVKD.

The gene calls are TRBV5-6 and TRBJ1-3, with 7 nucleotides matching TRBD1. J was trimmed by 0 bases and V by 4 bases; bases with no gene match: 10. Germline V gene sequence: CDR1 SGHDT, CDR2 YYEEEE. The CDR3 extends over 17 amino acids. CDR3 nucleotide sequence: TGTGCCAGCAGCCCAACGCCCGGGACAGACTCTGGAAACACCATATATTTT. As protein: CASSPTPGTDSGNTIYF. Full variable domain (remainder filled in from reference TRBV5-6 and TRBJ1-3): DAGVTQSPTHLIKTRGQQVTLRCSPKSGHDTVSWYQQALGQGPQFIFQYYEEEERQRGNFPDRFSGHQFPNYSSELNVNALLLGDSALYLCASSPTPGTDSGNTIYFGEGSWLTVV.

The V call is TRBV11-1, the J call TRBJ2-1; 11 bases fit TRBD2. The CDR3 contains 15 residues. With V trimmed by 3 bases and J by 5 bases, 3 bases remained unmatched. Germline assignment: CDR1 SGHAT and CDR2 FQDESV (reference sequence). DNA for the CDR3: TGTGCCAGCAGCTTTCCTAGCGGGGGGAACAATGAGCAGTTCTTC. Protein sequence: CASSFPSGGNNEQFF.

This chain connects TRBV7-2 to TRBJ1-6, with unresolved D. This CDR3 has 18 amino acids. V lost 5 bases and J 0 bases, leaving 17 bases between the germline ends. Germline lookup yields CDR1 SGHTA and CDR2 FQGNSA. CDR3 nucleotides: TGTGCCAGCAGCATAATGGGTCCCGGGAGCTCCTATAATTCACCCCTCCACTTT. It encodes CASSIMGPGSSYNSPLHF.